This TCR beta chain was obtained from a study of beta chain features in type 1 diabetes (dated by TCRdb to 2016 to 2018). For the study in its entirety: No differences in mean age, gender distribution, total cell number or subset yield were found between patients and healthy donors. A total of roughly 100 million sorted cells were examined across all samples, and the number of cells per subset was strongly correlated with RNA yield. The study compared TCRB repertoires of sorted circulating CD4+ T cell subsets between recently diagnosed type 1 diabetes patients and matched healthy donors. Whereas all 28 donors provided naive and central memory subsets, regulatory and stem cell-like memory subsets were isolated from just 8 patients and about eight healthy donors. Broad study findings and their caveats: A moderate but significant shortening of TCRB CDR3 length was observed in type 1 diabetes patients in all four CD4+ subsets. Naive, central memory and regulatory TCRB repertoires appeared more similar among patients than among healthy donors. Shorter templates might have been favored by PCR, but patient and control samples were amplified and corrected together, so both groups would have been affected equally by any skew. At VDJ recombination sites, type 1 diabetes patients had fewer insertions and more deleted nucleotides, which implies abnormalities in thymic rearrangement. Because cDNA rather than genomic DNA was sequenced, highly expressing activated cells could have been over-represented, although no difference in activation and CD3 levels was found between groups. Because the HLA sub-analyses included only small numbers of individuals, any influence of HLA type on TCRB rearrangement was left unresolved.

Only a few counts were recorded for this clone. No cognate antigen has been identified for it. Base qualities are not provided; no much larger clone lies one nucleotide away. The High Capacity cDNA Reverse Transcription Kit was used to reverse transcribe all of the isolated RNA, meaning that expressed TCRB transcripts were what got sequenced. Deep immunoSEQ sequencing was applied to naive, central memory and regulatory T cell samples, giving an average of about 3.8 million total reads per sample. Sorted cells were lysed in RLT buffer, and RNA was extracted using DNase-treated RNeasy Micro or Mini kits according to cell number. Each cell subset was processed separately to prevent cross-contamination, with patient and healthy donor samples processed together. Using the immunoSEQ multiplex PCR, TCRB sequences were amplified from cDNA into 87-bp fragments spanning the CDR3 region. Sequencing of the amplicons was done on the Illumina HiSeq platform. Under the source paper's analysis protocol: Synthetic template baselines were used to correct PCR bias computationally, reads within Hamming distance 2 were collapsed, and singletons that could not be merged were discarded. Reads were aligned against IMGT to assign V, D and J genes, CDR3 length and insertions or deletions at six rearrangement sites. Clonotype counts were normalized to sorted cell number within each subset before computing true diversity and Gini coefficients with the tcR R package. The overlap coefficient, calculated on TCRB nucleotide sequences, was used to measure repertoire sharing. As a proxy for the pre-selection repertoire, out-of-frame TCRB sequences from naive cells were analyzed. This immuneACCESS table, as held by TCRdb, lists in-frame sequences with V and J called but not all clones. Of the missing ones, under half trace to an unresolved V gene in checked studies; the others have no known cause. D and trimming were read from the DNA, whereas the V and J calls and clone size are those reported in that table. The sample data list about 330,000 clones, and roughly 9.6% of these were observed just once. About 0.015% of the sample is in the top ten clones.

Deletion took 0 bases off V and 3 bases off J, with a span of 8 bases between the germline ends. CDR1 LGHNA and CDR2 YSLEER are derived from the germline V gene. The CDR3, from cysteine to phenylalanine, totals 14 residues. The CDR3 DNA has 42 bases and is translated from base 1. From each donor, a single peripheral blood sample of about 100 mL on average was drawn into heparinised tubes. Using a panel that included CD45RO, CCR7, CD25, CD127, CD95 and CD27, naive, central memory, regulatory and stem cell-like memory CD4+ T cells were sorted on a BD FACSAria II. Every sorted population had a purity above 95%. PBMCs were separated immediately by Lymphoprep density gradient centrifugation and were stained directly, without being cultured. So that batch effects would be minimized, each experiment stained and sorted samples in pairs, pairing one healthy donor with one patient.

The sequence links TRBV4-3 to TRBJ1-1; no D gene is confidently identified. This receptor was taken from a woman younger than 45 in good health. What was sequenced was naive CD4+ T cells from blood. The sample's cell subset or site label, decoded: true naive CD4+ T cells. CDR3 region: CASSQERRDTEAFF. In nucleotide form, the sequence is TGCGCCAGCAGCCAAGAGAGGAGGGACACTGAAGCTTTCTTT.